This entry lists 21 T cell receptor beta chains sequenced from one sample in a study of blood T cell repertoires in COVID-19. Assay: immunoSEQ multiplex PCR; the TCRdb copy retains only in-frame clones and omits some. This sample yields 290,000 or so clones, of which about 88% are seen a single time; around 1.2% belongs to the top ten. The sequencing input was peripheral blood. The receptor source for this set is a man aged 70 or older with acute or convalescent COVID-19.

The chain joins TRBV5-5 to TRBJ2-1; 10 nucleotides agree with TRBD2. This CDR3 contains 15 residues. Germline lookup yields CDR1 SGHKS and CDR2 YYEKEE (reference sequence). After removal of 4 bases from V and 4 bases from J, the junction contained 5 bases not matched to a gene. The CDR3 spells CASSVLAGSYNEQFF. CDR3 sequence (DNA): TGTGCCAGCAGCGTACTAGCGGGGTCATACAATGAGCAGTTCTTC.

This clone has a handful of counts. V is TRBV28 and J is TRBJ2-1, with D tentatively TRBD1 (6 bases). V shed 5 bases and J shed 0 bases, with 20 bases lying between them. CDR1 is MDHEN and CDR2 is SYDVKM in the germline V gene. This CDR3 contains 18 residues. CDR3 bases: TGTGCCAGCAGTGCCCCTGGACAGCTAATAAGCTCCTACAATGAGCAGTTCTTC. Residues: CASSAPGQLISSYNEQFF. Looking up the rest from reference TRBV28 and TRBJ2-1 gives the full variable domain: DVKVTQSSRYLVKRTGEKVFLECVQDMDHENMFWYRQDPGLGLRLIYFSYDVKMKEKGDIPEGYSVSREKKERFSLILESASTNQTSMYLCASSAPGQLISSYNEQFFGPGTRLTVL.

This chain links TRBV19 with TRBJ2-7, with 9 bases lining up with TRBD1. The CDR3 consists of 15 residues. V trimming: 5 bases; J trimming: 3 bases; junction bases outside the gene matches: 8. Germline values: CDR1 LNHDA, CDR2 SQIVND (reference sequence). CDR3 residues: CASSPRPGQGYEQYF. The CDR3 coding sequence is TGTGCCAGTAGTCCCCGACCGGGACAGGGCTACGAGCAGTACTTC. Using reference TRBV19 and TRBJ2-7 for the parts outside the CDR3, the full variable domain is DGGITQSPKYLFRKEGQNVTLSCEQNLNHDAMYWYRQDPGQGLRLIYYSQIVNDFQKGDIAEGYSVSREKKESFPLTVTSAQKNPTAFYLCASSPRPGQGYEQYFGPGTRLTVT.

The chain employs TRBV9 and TRBJ2-7; maybe TRBD1 (5 bases). Germline V gene lookup returns CDR1 SGDLS and CDR2 YYNGEE. V was cut by 0 bases and J by 3 bases, with 10 bases left in between. This CDR3 is built from 14 residues. CDR3 nucleotides: TGTGCCAGCAGCGTAGGCCCCCAGGGCTACGAGCAGTACTTC. Translated, it gives CASSVGPQGYEQYF.

V is TRBV24-1 and J is TRBJ1-1; the match to TRBD1 covers 8 bases. This CDR3 has 13 amino acids. V dropped 7 bases and J dropped 1; count of bases not matched to a gene: 1. From germline, CDR1 is KGHDR and CDR2 SFDVKD. CDR3 DNA: TGTGCCACCAGGGGGACAGGGAACACTGAAGCTTTCTTT. Translating it yields CATRGTGNTEAFF.

The table lists this clone with a few counts. The rearrangement links TRBV30 to TRBJ1-1, with a weak D call TRBD1 (6 bases). CDR3 length equals 15 residues. The germline V gene encodes CDR1 GTSNPN and CDR2 SVGIG (reference sequence). The germline V and J ends were trimmed by 0 bases and 1 base, with 12 bases remaining between them. DNA of the CDR3: TGTGCCTGGAGTGTCCGAACCAGGGGGAACACTGAAGCTTTCTTT. Its protein product is CAWSVRTRGNTEAFF. Variable domain in full (rest from reference TRBV30 and TRBJ1-1): SQTIHQWPATLVQPVGSPLSLECTVEGTSNPNLYWYRQAAGRGLQLLFYSVGIGQISSEVPQNLSASRPQDRQFILSSKKLLLSDSGFYLCAWSVRTRGNTEAFFGQGTRLTVV.

V usage is TRBV2 and J usage is TRBJ2-1, with 7 bases aligning to TRBD2. The CDR3 has 15 amino acids. With V trimmed by 6 bases and J by 8 bases, 13 bases remained unmatched. Per germline, CDR1 SNHLY and CDR2 FYNNEI. CDR3 in amino acids: CASRSTALGGDEQFF. The CDR3 nucleotides read TGTGCCAGCAGAAGTACAGCCCTGGGGGGGGATGAGCAGTTCTTC.

V and J are TRBV4-3 and TRBJ1-4; D is possibly TRBD1 (6 bases). Germline loops: CDR1 LGHNA, CDR2 YSLEER. Between the trimmed V and J ends, which lost 1 base and 7 bases, there was a span of 16 bases. The CDR3 is made up of 16 amino acids. Here the CDR3 DNA reads TGCGCCAGCAGCCAAGTGTATGCACAGGGACCTGAAAAACTGTTTTTT. Protein product: CASSQVYAQGPEKLFF.

The table lists this clone with a count of one. The chain couples TRBV25-1 to TRBJ2-7, with D perhaps TRBD2 (6 bases). The CDR3 sequence is 16 residues long. V dropped 0 bases and J dropped 4 bases, with 16 bases sitting between them. CDR1 and CDR2 (germline): MGHDK, SYGVNS. The CDR3 is CASSEYRGGAIYEQYF. For the CDR3, the DNA is TGTGCCAGCAGTGAATATCGGGGCGGGGCTATTTACGAGCAGTACTTC.

The chain has TRBV5-1 and TRBJ2-5; TRBD2 matches at 12 bases. V lost 6 bases to trimming and J lost 5 bases; unmatched junction nucleotides: 17. Germline V gives CDR1 SGHRS, CDR2 YFSETQ. This CDR3 region has 18 residues. The CDR3, as DNA: TGCGCCAGCAAAGTTCTAGCGGGGGGGCCATGGAGCCGGGAGACCCAGTACTTC. Its translation is CASKVLAGGPWSRETQYF. Based on the CDR3 plus reference TRBV5-1 and TRBJ2-5, the full variable domain is KAGVTQTPRYLIKTRGQQVTLSCSPISGHRSVSWYQQTPGQGLQFLFEYFSETQRNKGNFPGRFSGRQFSNSRSEMNVSTLELGDSALYLCASKVLAGGPWSRETQYFGPGTRLLVL.

The chain is built from TRBV7-2 and TRBJ2-2; 7 bases match TRBD1. Trimming took 4 bases from V and 4 from J; bases not matched to a gene: 9. The CDR3 has 16 amino acids. Germline V CDR1 and CDR2: SGHTA, FQGNSA. The CDR3 DNA sequence: TGTGCCAGCAGCTCCAGACAGGGTGGCCTCACCGGGGAGCTGTTTTTT. This codes for CASSSRQGGLTGELFF.

This chain links TRBV29-1 with TRBJ2-5, with 8 bases aligning to TRBD2. Unmatched junction bases numbered 6, after V lost 3 bases and J lost 3 bases. The germline V gene has CDR1 SQVTM and CDR2 ANQGSEA. The CDR3 is 14 residues long. The CDR3 protein is CSVDKAGVKETQYF. CDR3 nucleotide sequence: TGCAGCGTTGACAAAGCGGGGGTAAAAGAGACCCAGTACTTC.

This clone was counted ten times or more. The rearrangement links TRBV27 to TRBJ2-5, with D unresolved. The CDR3 extends over 12 amino acids. Per germline, CDR1 MNHEY and CDR2 SMNVEV (reference sequence). Between the trimmed V and J ends, which lost 6 bases and 3 bases, there was a span of 8 bases. CDR3 sequence: CASSRTKETQYF. The CDR3 nucleotides read TGTGCCAGCAGCCGAACAAAAGAGACCCAGTACTTC.

The rearrangement uses TRBV2 and TRBJ2-7, with TRBD1 matching 7 bases. CDR3 size: 12 residues. Germline trimming cut 7 bases from V and 6 bases from J; bases unmatched to any gene: 6. Germline values: CDR1 SNHLY, CDR2 FYNNEI. The CDR3 region has the DNA TGTGCCAGCATGACAACAGGGGTCGAGCAGTACTTC. Translated: CASMTTGVEQYF.

The chain links TRBV4-2 to TRBJ2-2; D call uncertain. Germline assignment: CDR1 LGHNA and CDR2 YNFKEQ. This CDR3 contains 14 residues. V was clipped by 0 bases and J by 7 bases, with 9 bases between them. CDR3 region: CASSQDRSGGELFF. CDR3 in DNA: TGTGCCAGCAGCCAAGACCGATCAGGCGGGGAGCTGTTTTTT.

The V gene is TRBV27, the J gene TRBJ1-2; no reliable D call. The V and J ends lost 7 bases and 4 bases respectively, with 22 bases between them. Germline CDR1 MNHEY, CDR2 SMNVEV (reference sequence). The length of the CDR3 is 16 residues. This CDR3 reads CASTPRTPQEAYGYTF. CDR3 DNA: TGTGCCAGCACCCCCCGGACCCCTCAGGAGGCCTATGGCTACACCTTC.

This clone was seen once. The V and J genes are TRBV7-7 and TRBJ2-1, with 8 positions matching TRBD2. V shed 5 bases, J shed 10 bases, and the junction held 10 bases outside the gene matches. The V gene's germline CDR1 is SSHAT and CDR2 FNYEAQ (reference sequence). This CDR3 is built from 14 residues. The CDR3: CASSPLAGSGEQFF. In DNA, the CDR3 is TGTGCCAGCAGCCCATTAGCGGGATCGGGAGAGCAGTTCTTC.

This clone was detected only a few times. J is TRBJ1-5 and V is TRBV4-3; D is perhaps TRBD1 (5 bases). The germline gives CDR1 LGHNA, CDR2 YSLEER. The CDR3 covers 18 residues. V gave up 0 bases and J gave up 3 bases, with 18 bases separating them. CDR3 nucleotide sequence: TGCGCCAGCAGCCAAGATTATAGGCCAGGGTCTTCCAATCAGCCCCAGCATTTT. Its translation: CASSQDYRPGSSNQPQHF.

The rearrangement links TRBV7-2 to TRBJ1-6, with D tentatively TRBD1 (5 bases). There are 14 residues in the CDR3. CDR1 and CDR2 from the germline V gene are SGHTA and FQGNSA. V was cut by 5 bases and J by 6 bases, with 11 bases left in between. The CDR3 DNA sequence: TGTGCCAGCAGCCAAACAGGTGGTAATTCACCCCTCCACTTT. It is translated as CASSQTGGNSPLHF.

This chain connects TRBV7-3 to TRBJ1-1; 8 bases agree with TRBD1. CDR1 is SGHTA and CDR2 is FQGTGA in the germline V gene. The CDR3 spans 14 residues. V lost 5 bases and J lost 3; bases outside the gene matches: 5. Written as DNA, the CDR3 is TGTGCCAGCAGCCCCACAGGGGGTGACACTGAAGCTTTCTTT. Translated, it gives CASSPTGGDTEAFF.

CDR3 residues: CAWIGTLNNSPLHF. DNA for the CDR3: TGTGCCTGGATCGGGACTTTGAATAATTCACCCCTCCACTTT. The genes are TRBV30 and TRBJ1-6; a possible D gene is TRBD1 (5 bases). The V end was cut by 4 bases, the J end by 5 bases, with 12 bases between. The CDR3 length is 14 residues. Germline V lookup: CDR1 GTSNPN, CDR2 SVGIG (reference sequence).